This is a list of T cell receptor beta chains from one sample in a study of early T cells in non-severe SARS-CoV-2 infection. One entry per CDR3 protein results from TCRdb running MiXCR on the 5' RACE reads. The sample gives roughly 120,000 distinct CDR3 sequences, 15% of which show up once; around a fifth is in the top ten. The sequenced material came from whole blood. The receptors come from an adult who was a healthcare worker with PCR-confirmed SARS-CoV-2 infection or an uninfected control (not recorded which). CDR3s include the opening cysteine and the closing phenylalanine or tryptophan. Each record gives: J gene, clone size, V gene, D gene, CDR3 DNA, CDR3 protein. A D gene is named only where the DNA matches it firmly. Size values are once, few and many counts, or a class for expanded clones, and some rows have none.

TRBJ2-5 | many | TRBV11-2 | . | TGTGCCAGCAGCTTAGTCGGGGCTCAAGAGACCCAGTACTTC | CASSLVGAQETQYF
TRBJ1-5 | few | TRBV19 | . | TGTGCCAGTAGTATGTTGGGAGAGGGGCAGCCCCAGCATTTT | CASSMLGEGQPQHF
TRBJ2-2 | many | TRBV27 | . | TGTGCCAGCAGTTTTTCGAACACCGGGGAGCTGTTTTTT | CASSFSNTGELFF
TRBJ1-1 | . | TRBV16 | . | TGTGCCAGCAGCTTAACAGGGTTCTCTGAAGCTTTCTTT | CASSLTGFSEAFF
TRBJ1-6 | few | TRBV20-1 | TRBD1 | TGCAGTGCTAGACTGACAGGGAACTCCTATAATTCACCCCTCCACTTT | CSARLTGNSYNSPLHF
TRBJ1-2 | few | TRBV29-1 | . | TGCAGCGTTGAGGAGGCAGACTTAAACTATGGCTACACCTTC | CSVEEADLNYGYTF
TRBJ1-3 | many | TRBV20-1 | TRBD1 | TGCAGTGCTACCGGGACAGGGGTTGGGTTCGCTGAAAACACCATATATTTT | CSATGTGVGFAENTIYF
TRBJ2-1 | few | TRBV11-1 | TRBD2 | TGTGCCAGCAGCTTAGCGTCCCTAGCGGGGGGATACAATGAGCAGTTCTTC | CASSLASLAGGYNEQFF
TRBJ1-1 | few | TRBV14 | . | TGTGCCAGCACAGAACAGGCCGGCACTGAAGCTTTCTTT | CASTEQAGTEAFF
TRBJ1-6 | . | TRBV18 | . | TGTGCCAGCTCACCAGACGGTACCGGGACTGGAAATGGTTCACCCCTCCACTTT | CASSPDGTGTGNGSPLHF
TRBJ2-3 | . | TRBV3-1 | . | TGTGCCAGCAGCCAAAGGGCAGATACGCAGTATTTT | CASSQRADTQYF
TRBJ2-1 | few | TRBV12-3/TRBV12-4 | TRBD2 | TGTGCCAGCACCCCAGCGGGGGGGCTGGATGAGCAGTTCTTC | CASTPAGGLDEQFF
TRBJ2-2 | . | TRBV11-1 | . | TGTGCCAGCAGCCGGACCGGCGACACCGGGGAGCTGTTTTTT | CASSRTGDTGELFF
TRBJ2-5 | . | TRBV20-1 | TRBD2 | TGCAGTGCTCCAAAGGGCGGGGGGGCCATGGAGACCCAGTACTTC | CSAPKGGGAMETQYF
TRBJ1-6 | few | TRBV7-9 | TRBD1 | TGTGCCAGCAGCTTCGGGACAGGCGCGAGTTCACCCCTCCACTTT | CASSFGTGASSPLHF
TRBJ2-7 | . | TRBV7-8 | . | TGTGCCAGCACCCTCCAAGCAGGGACGGGCGAGCAGTACTTC | CASTLQAGTGEQYF
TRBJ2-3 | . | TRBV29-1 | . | TGCAGCGGCAACGGACGCAACCGAGACACGCAGTATTTT | CSGNGRNRDTQYF
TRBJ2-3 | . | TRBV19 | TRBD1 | TGTGCCAGTAGTCCCCGGGACAGAAGCACAGATACGCAGTATTTT | CASSPRDRSTDTQYF